This TCR beta chain was obtained from a study of blood T cell repertoires in COVID-19. Study-level information: T cells, B-cell-depleted T cells, or PBMCs provided the cDNA or gDNA that served as material.

Profiling relied on immunoSEQ multiplex PCR, and the TCRdb table lists in-frame clones only, not all of them. Here the sample spans approximately 260,000 clones, 75% to 90% being singletons. Trimming removed 1 base at V and 1 base at J, with 11 bases between. Germline V gene sequence: CDR1 MNHNS, CDR2 SASEGT. The CDR3 totals 16 residues. This clone was counted once. The V and J genes are TRBV6-1 and TRBJ1-3; a possible D gene is TRBD1 (5 bases). This sequence originates from a woman aged 70-85 years with acute or convalescent COVID-19. The sample consisted of peripheral blood. CDR3 sequence reads: CASSEVGGSSGNTIYF. The DNA for the CDR3 is TGTGCCAGCAGTGAAGTTGGGGGGTCGTCTGGAAACACCATATATTTT.